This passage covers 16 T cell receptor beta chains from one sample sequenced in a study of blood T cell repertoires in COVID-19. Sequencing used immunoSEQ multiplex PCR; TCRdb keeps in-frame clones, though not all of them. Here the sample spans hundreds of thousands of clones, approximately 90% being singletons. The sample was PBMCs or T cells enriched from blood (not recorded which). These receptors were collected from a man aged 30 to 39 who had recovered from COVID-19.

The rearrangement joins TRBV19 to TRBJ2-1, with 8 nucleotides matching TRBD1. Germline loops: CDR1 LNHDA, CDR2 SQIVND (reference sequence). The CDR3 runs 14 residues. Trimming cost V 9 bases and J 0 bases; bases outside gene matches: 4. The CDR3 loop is CASRTGSSYNEQFF. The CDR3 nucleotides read TGTGCCAGCAGGACAGGGAGCTCCTACAATGAGCAGTTCTTC.

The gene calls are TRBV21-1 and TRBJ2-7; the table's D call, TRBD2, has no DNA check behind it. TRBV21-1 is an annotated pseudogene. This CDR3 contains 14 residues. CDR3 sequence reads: CASSNKSREGEQYF. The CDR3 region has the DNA TGTGCCAGCAGCAATAAATCCAGGGAGGGCGAGCAGTACTTC.

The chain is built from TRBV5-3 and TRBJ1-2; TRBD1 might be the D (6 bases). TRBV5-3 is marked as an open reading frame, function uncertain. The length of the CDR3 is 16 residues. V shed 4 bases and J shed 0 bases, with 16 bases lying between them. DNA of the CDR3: TGTGCCAGAAGCCCCATATTGGACAGACCTAACTATGGCTACACCTTC. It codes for CARSPILDRPNYGYTF.

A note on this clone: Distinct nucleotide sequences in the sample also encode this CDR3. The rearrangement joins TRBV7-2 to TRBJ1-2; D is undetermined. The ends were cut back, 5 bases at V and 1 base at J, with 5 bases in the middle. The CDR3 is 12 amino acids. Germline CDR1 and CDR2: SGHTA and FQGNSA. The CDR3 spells CASSPYNYGYTF. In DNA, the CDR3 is TGTGCCAGCAGCCCCTATAACTATGGCTACACCTTC. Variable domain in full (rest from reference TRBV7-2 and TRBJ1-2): GAGVSQSPSNKVTEKGKDVELRCDPISGHTALYWYRQSLGQGLEFLIYFQGNSAPDKSGLPSDRFSAERTGGSVSTLTIQRTQQEDSAVYLCASSPYNYGYTFGSGTRLTVV.

The CDR3 sequence is CASSFTGNTEAFF. The CDR3 DNA is TGTGCCAGCAGTTTCACAGGTAACACTGAAGCTTTCTTT. The chain joins TRBV12-3 or TRBV12-4 to TRBJ1-1; D is possibly TRBD1 (5 bases). This CDR3 spans 13 amino acids. V lost 3 bases and J lost 2, with 7 bases in between.

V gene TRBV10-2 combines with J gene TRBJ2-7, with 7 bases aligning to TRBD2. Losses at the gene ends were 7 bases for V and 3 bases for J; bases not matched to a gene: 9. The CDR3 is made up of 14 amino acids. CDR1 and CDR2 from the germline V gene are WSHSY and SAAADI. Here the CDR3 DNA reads TGCGCCAGCACCTCTGGGGGGAGGGACTACGAGCAGTACTTC. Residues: CASTSGGRDYEQYF.

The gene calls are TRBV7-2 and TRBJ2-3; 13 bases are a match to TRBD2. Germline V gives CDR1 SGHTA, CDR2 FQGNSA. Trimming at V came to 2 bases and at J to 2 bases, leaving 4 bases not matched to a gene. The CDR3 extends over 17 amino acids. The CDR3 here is CASSLQGTSGTTDTQYF. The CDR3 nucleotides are TGTGCCAGCAGCTTACAGGGGACTAGCGGGACCACAGATACGCAGTATTTT.

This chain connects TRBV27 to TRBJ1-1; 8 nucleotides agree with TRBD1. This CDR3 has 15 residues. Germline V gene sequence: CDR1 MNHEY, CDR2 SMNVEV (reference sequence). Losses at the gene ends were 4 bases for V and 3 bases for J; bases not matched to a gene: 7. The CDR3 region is CASSSGQGGYTEAFF. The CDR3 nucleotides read TGTGCCAGCAGTTCAGGACAGGGAGGGTACACTGAAGCTTTCTTT.

Here the CDR3 DNA reads TGTGCCAGCAGTTTATGGGCAGACAGCATGAACACTGAAGCTTTCTTT. Its protein is CASSLWADSMNTEAFF. The V and J genes are TRBV28 and TRBJ1-1; D perhaps matches TRBD1 (5 bases). Trimming took 0 bases from V and 0 from J, leaving 11 bases between them. The V gene's germline CDR1 is MDHEN and CDR2 SYDVKM. The CDR3 contains 16 residues.

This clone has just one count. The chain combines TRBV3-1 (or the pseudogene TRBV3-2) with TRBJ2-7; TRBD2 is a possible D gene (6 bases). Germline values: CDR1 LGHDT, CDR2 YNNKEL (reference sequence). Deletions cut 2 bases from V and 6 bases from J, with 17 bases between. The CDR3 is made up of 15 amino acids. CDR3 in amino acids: CASSQTGEVPSEQYF. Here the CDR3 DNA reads TGTGCCAGCAGCCAAACGGGGGAGGTACCCAGCGAGCAGTACTTC.

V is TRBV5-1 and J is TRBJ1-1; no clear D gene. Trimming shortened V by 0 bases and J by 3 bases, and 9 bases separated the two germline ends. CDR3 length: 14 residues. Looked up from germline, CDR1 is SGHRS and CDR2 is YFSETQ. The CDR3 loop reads CASSLVWGDTEAFF. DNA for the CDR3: TGCGCCAGCAGCTTGGTCTGGGGAGACACTGAAGCTTTCTTT. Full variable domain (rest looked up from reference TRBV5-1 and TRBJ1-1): KAGVTQTPRYLIKTRGQQVTLSCSPISGHRSVSWYQQTPGQGLQFLFEYFSETQRNKGNFPGRFSGRQFSNSRSEMNVSTLELGDSALYLCASSLVWGDTEAFFGQGTRLTVV.

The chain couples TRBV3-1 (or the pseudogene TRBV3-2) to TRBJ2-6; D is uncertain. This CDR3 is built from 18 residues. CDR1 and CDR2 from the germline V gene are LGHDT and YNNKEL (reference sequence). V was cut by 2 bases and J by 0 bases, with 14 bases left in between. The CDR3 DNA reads TGTGCCAGCAGCCAACTACCCAAGACGGGCTCTGGGGCCAACGTCCTGACTTTC. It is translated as CASSQLPKTGSGANVLTF.

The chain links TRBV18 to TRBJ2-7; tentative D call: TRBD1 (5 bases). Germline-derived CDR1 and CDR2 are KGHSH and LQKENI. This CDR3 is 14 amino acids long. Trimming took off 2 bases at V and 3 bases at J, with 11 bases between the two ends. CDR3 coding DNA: TGTGCCAGCTCACCAACAGGAATCAACTACGAGCAGTACTTC. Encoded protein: CASSPTGINYEQYF.

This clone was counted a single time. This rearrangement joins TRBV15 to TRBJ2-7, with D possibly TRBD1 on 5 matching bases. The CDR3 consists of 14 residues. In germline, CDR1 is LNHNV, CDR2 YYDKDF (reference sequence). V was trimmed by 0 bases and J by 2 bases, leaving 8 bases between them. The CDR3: CATSRDLGPYEQYF. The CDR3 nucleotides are TGTGCCACCAGCAGAGATTTGGGGCCCTACGAGCAGTACTTC.

The CDR3 bases are TGTGCCAGCAGTTACGGCGACACATACACCGGGGAGCTGTTTTTT. It specifies CASSYGDTYTGELFF. The chain employs TRBV6-5 and TRBJ2-2; D not certain. This CDR3 region has 15 residues. The germline CDR1 and CDR2 sequences are MNHEY and SVGAGI. Trimming pared 2 bases from V and 3 bases from J, leaving 10 bases between.

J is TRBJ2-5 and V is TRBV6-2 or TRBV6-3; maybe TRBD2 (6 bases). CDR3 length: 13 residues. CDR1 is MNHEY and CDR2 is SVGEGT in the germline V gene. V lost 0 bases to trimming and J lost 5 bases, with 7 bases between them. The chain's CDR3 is CASSYSGRETQYF. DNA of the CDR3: TGTGCCAGCAGTTACTCGGGGAGGGAGACCCAGTACTTC.